The TCR beta chain under discussion was sequenced for a study of OX40 agonist ivuxolimab in advanced cancers. Some background on the complete study: Ivuxolimab was an agonistic, fully human IgG2 monoclonal antibody directed against OX40 (CD134), a costimulatory receptor. Among the 52 dose-escalation patients, roughly 20 had hepatocellular carcinoma, roughly 15 melanoma, 9 renal cell carcinoma and 9 head and neck cancer. Partial responses occurred in three dose-escalation patients: two with cutaneous melanoma and one with hepatocellular carcinoma. Prior anti-PD-1, anti-PD-L1 or anti-CTLA-4 therapy was permitted, and checkpoint inhibitors had been received by about 36% of dose-escalation patients. In the dose-escalation cohort, more than 75% of patients were male, and the mean age was roughly 60 years, with a range of roughly 20 to 85. The paper covers the monotherapy dose-escalation part of the phase I ivuxolimab trial, which included N of about 50 patients. Peripheral TCRbeta sequencing aimed to test whether ivuxolimab altered TCR sequence diversity and caused clonal T-cell expansion. Intravenous ivuxolimab was administered to patients every 2 weeks at six dose levels: 0.01, 0.1, 0.3, 1.5, 3 and 10 mg/kg.

Beyond this particular receptor, the publication reports: At doses from 0.1 to 3.0 mg/kg, clonal expansion was seen in both CD4+ and CD8+ blood T cells between baseline and week 6. After ivuxolimab, CD8+ T cells had more expanded clones than CD4+ T cells on average. Partial responders in the 0.1-3.0 mg/kg groups had among the lowest normalized peripheral clonal expansion, especially among CD8+ T cells. The antigen specificity of the clonally expanded peripheral T cells was not determined. Low levels of normalized T-cell clonal expansion were also seen in some patients who did not respond.

Patients with autoimmune disease history or receiving systemic immunosuppression were excluded from the trial. Peripheral blood for TCR sequencing was drawn from every dose cohort at baseline, at cycle 4 day 1 and at cycle 7 day 1. The samples were taken from a phase I, first-in-human, multicenter, open-label dose-escalation trial of ivuxolimab. Adults with locally advanced or metastatic melanoma, renal cell, hepatocellular, or head and neck squamous cell carcinoma were enrolled in the trial. Before TCR sequencing, CD4+ and CD8+ T cells were separately sorted from peripheral blood. The CDR3 covers 13 residues, taking in both the cysteine and the phenylalanine. Solely the CDR3 DNA is kept, with 39 bases framed from the first base. CDR1 and CDR2 were assigned from the germline V gene as KGHSH and LQKENI. V is clipped by 3 bases and J by 2 bases, and the sequence between their germline boundaries is 5 bases long.

To sequence the TCRbeta CDR3 region, genomic DNA was isolated from the sorted cells. The immunoSEQ Assay was used for sequencing of TCRbeta CDR3 regions. The source is immuneACCESS, and TCRdb retained only in-frame sequences with V and J called. Part of the clones is not carried over; for the studies checked, unresolved V genes explain less than half of this, and the remainder is unexplained. The sample table holds about 68,000 clones, of which 86% were seen once. Clones ranked in the top ten supply 6.9% of the sample. Worth noting for this clone: The antigen it recognizes is unknown. Qualities for individual bases were not recorded, and no much larger clone is one base off. In the same sample, other DNA sequences code for this CDR3.

The sequence is built from TRBV18 and TRBJ1-5, with the D gene not confidently named. This specimen consisted of CD4+ or CD8+ T cells sorted from blood, obtained in a trial of the OX40 agonist ivuxolimab. The sequence came from an adult with an advanced solid tumor such as melanoma, head and neck, liver or kidney cancer. The CDR3 region: CASSPDRNQPQHF. The DNA is TGTGCCAGCTCACCGGACCGCAATCAGCCCCAGCATTTT.